A selection of T cell receptor beta chains follows, all from one sample in a study of cytomegalovirus exposure and HLA in healthy donors. The repertoire was sequenced with immunoSEQ multiplex PCR; TCRdb's copy has only in-frame clones and lacks some. The data contain some 120,000 clones, roughly 71% of them singletons. Specimen: PBMCs. Receptors were obtained from a woman between 45 and 60 years old in good health and CMV-seropositive. The CDR3 runs from the conserved cysteine through the conserved F or W. A D gene is named only where the DNA matches it firmly. Where a row states a size, it is once, few, many or the class of an expanded clone; other rows omit it.

j_gene,abundance,v_gene,d_gene,CDR3nt,CDR3aa
TRBJ1-5,-,TRBV19,-,TGTGCCAGTAGTATTTACGGGATTGGGGATCAGCCCCAGCATTTT,CASSIYGIGDQPQHF
TRBJ1-1,-,TRBV7-2,TRBD1,TGTGCCAGCAGCCTGGGGGACAGGGGGCGTAAAGCTTTCTTT,CASSLGDRGRKAFF
TRBJ2-3,-,TRBV5-5,TRBD2,TGTGCCAGCAGCTTGGGCGCTAGCGGGGGCACAGATACGCAGTATTTT,CASSLGASGGTDTQYF
TRBJ1-2,once,TRBV30,TRBD1,TGTGCCTGGAGAAACCAGGGGGACTATGGCTACACCTTC,CAWRNQGDYGYTF
TRBJ2-3,-,TRBV7-9,TRBD2,TGTGCCAGCAACTTCGATCTGACTAGCGGGGGGGTATCAGATACGCAGTATTTT,CASNFDLTSGGVSDTQYF
TRBJ1-4,-,TRBV9,-,TGTGCCAGCAGCGCTACAGGACGTACTAATGAAAAACTGTTTTTT,CASSATGRTNEKLFF
TRBJ1-4,-,TRBV6-6,-,TGTGCCAGCAGTTACTCGCGGGGCGGTGAAAAACTGTTTTTT,CASSYSRGGEKLFF
TRBJ1-3,-,TRBV5-4,TRBD1,TGTGCCAGCAGCTTGGGGGGGACAGGGGCTGGAAACACCATATATTTT,CASSLGGTGAGNTIYF
TRBJ1-2,-,TRBV2,TRBD1,TGTGCCAGCAGGAACCTCCCGACCGGGACAGGGCGTCGAAGGGGCTATGGCTACACCTTC,CASRNLPTGTGRRRGYGYTF
TRBJ2-2,-,TRBV7-3,-,TGTGCCAGCAGCCTGACAGGATACACCGGGGAGCTGTTTTTT,CASSLTGYTGELFF
TRBJ2-5,-,TRBV2,-,TGTGCCAGCAGTTTACAGGGCGTCCAAGAGACCCAGTACTTC,CASSLQGVQETQYF
TRBJ2-5,-,TRBV25-1,TRBD1,TGTGCCAGCAGCCGGAACAGCGGGCAGGGGGCAGGAGGGACCCAGTACTTC,CASSRNSGQGAGGTQYF
TRBJ2-5,-,TRBV5-1,TRBD2,TGCGCCAGCAGCTTGGAGGCTAGCGGGCAAGAGACCCAGTACTTC,CASSLEASGQETQYF
TRBJ2-7,few,TRBV19,-,TGTGCCAGTAGTATAGCACCAGGGTCCTCCTACGAGCAGTACTTC,CASSIAPGSSYEQYF
TRBJ1-1,once,TRBV14,-,TGTGCCAGCAGCCAAAGCCAGGTCGGAGCTTTCTTT,CASSQSQVGAFF
TRBJ1-1,few,TRBV7-9,-,TGTGCCAGCAGCTTACACCTGGACAGGAACACTGAAGCTTTCTTT,CASSLHLDRNTEAFF